Detailed here is one T cell receptor beta chain. The data belong to a study of blood T cell repertoires in COVID-19. Overall study: T cells, B-cell-depleted T cells, or PBMCs provided the cDNA or gDNA that served as material.

Clones were sequenced by immunoSEQ multiplex PCR, and TCRdb holds only the in-frame ones, with some missing. The data show about 300,000 clones, 70% to 90% seen once. Trimming shortened V by 6 bases and J by 9 bases, and 15 bases separated the two germline ends. There are 14 residues in the CDR3. CDR1 and CDR2 (germline): MRHNA, SNTAGT. V gene TRBV6-4 combines with J gene TRBJ1-6; D is perhaps TRBD1 (6 bases). The specimen was PBMCs or T cells enriched from blood (not recorded which). The sequence derives from a woman in her thirties who had recovered from COVID-19. The CDR3 is CASRDSPGSSPLHF. The CDR3 DNA is TGTGCCAGCAGGGACAGCCCCGGGAGTTCACCCCTCCACTTT.